This T cell receptor beta chain stems from a study of shared clonotypes between healthy human individuals. Broader study findings: Naive CD4 clonotype sharing across a few donors was 4% to 5.5%.

On this clone: Its antigen is not identified.

Every subset's genomic DNA went evenly onto several immunoSEQ plates. In the original processing: Filtering was not the same, since immunoSEQ gave junction-only sequences without quality scores. Method: immunoSEQ multiplex PCR; TCRdb's copy keeps in-frame clones and lacks some. V and J calls and clone size are as listed in that table; D and trimming were resolved from the DNA. The sample yields millions of clones, about 95% seen once. This CDR3 has 14 residues. Germline V CDR1 and CDR2: LNHDA, SQIVND (reference sequence). V lost 3 bases, J lost 6 bases, and 12 bases lay in between. Only CD45RO-negative cells positively selected for CCR7 counted as naive CD8 cells, so terminally differentiated effector memory CD45RA+ cells were excluded. Nashville, Tennessee was home to all donors, each a Caucasian adult.

The sequence came from a man aged 18 to 30 in good health. The sequenced sample was naive CD8+ T cells sorted from blood. The chain couples TRBV19 to TRBJ1-5; D not resolved. CDR3: CASSMNGGGQPQHF. The CDR3 nucleotides are TGTGCCAGTAGTATGAATGGAGGAGGTCAGCCCCAGCATTTT.